The next 15 T cell receptor beta chains were all read from a single sample in a study of CDR3 diversity in severe acne. TCRdb independently ran MiXCR on the PCR reads; one entry per CDR3 protein. Of approximately 79,000 distinct CDR3 sequences listed, about 50% are singletons. The material sequenced was blood. The receptors come from a male donor in good health, serving as a control.

This clonotype was detected many times. The gene calls are TRBV29-1 and TRBJ2-2; the D gene is possibly TRBD1 (5 bases). The germline V gene encodes CDR1 SQVTM and CDR2 ANQGSEA. CDR3 length: 14 amino acids. Trimming left V 0 bases short and J 6 bases short, with 11 bases between. In DNA, the CDR3 is TGCAGCGTTGAAGATCCCCAGACAGCCGGGGAGCTGTTTTTT. Protein product: CSVEDPQTAGELFF.

The J gene is TRBJ2-1, the V gene TRBV20-1; D unclear. V was clipped by 3 bases and J by 8 bases, with 11 bases between them. The germline V gene has CDR1 DFQATT and CDR2 SNEGSKA (reference sequence). This CDR3 region has 12 residues. For the CDR3, the DNA is TGCAGTGCTAGCGCCTCGGGCTATGAGCAGTTCTTC. Protein product: CSASASGYEQFF.

Notes on this clonotype: A much bigger clone sits one base away, suggesting this may be a read error. V is TRBV15 and J is TRBJ1-1, with D hard to call. V lost 4 bases, J lost 10 bases, and 16 bases lay in between. The CDR3 has 13 residues. Looked up from germline, CDR1 is LNHNV and CDR2 is YYDKDF (reference sequence). CDR3 in DNA: TGTGCCACCAGCACAACAACGATAGGAGGAGCTTTCTTT. Its translation: CATSTTTIGGAFF.

This clonotype was recorded many times. The chain joins TRBV12-3 or TRBV12-4 to TRBJ2-2; D not certain. This CDR3 has 13 residues. Trimming pared 7 bases from V and 0 bases from J, leaving 6 bases between. CDR3 sequence (DNA): TGTGCCAGCACTGACTCGAACACCGGGGAGCTGTTTTTT. It encodes CASTDSNTGELFF.

This clonotype was observed a few times. The rearrangement links TRBV19 to TRBJ1-1, with no clear D. The CDR3 covers 13 residues. V lost 4 bases to trimming and J lost 2 bases, with 8 bases between them. The germline gives CDR1 LNHDA, CDR2 SQIVND (reference sequence). The DNA for the CDR3 is TGTGCCAGTAGTACCACCACCAACACTGAAGCTTTCTTT. Its translation is CASSTTTNTEAFF.

The V gene is TRBV14, the J gene TRBJ2-1; 10 bases agree with TRBD2. Germline loops: CDR1 SGHDN, CDR2 FVKESK. The CDR3 is made up of 15 amino acids. Trimming removed 5 bases from V and 0 bases from J; junction bases left unmatched: 1. CDR3 sequence reads: CASSGLADSYNEQFF. The CDR3 region has the DNA TGTGCCAGCAGCGGACTAGCGGACTCCTACAATGAGCAGTTCTTC.

This chain links TRBV5-6 with TRBJ1-1; no firm D call. In germline, CDR1 is SGHDT, CDR2 YYEEEE. V dropped 2 bases and J dropped 2 bases, with 10 bases sitting between them. The length of the CDR3 is 14 residues. The CDR3 sequence is CASSFYSPNTEAFF. The CDR3 bases are TGTGCCAGCAGCTTTTATAGTCCCAACACTGAAGCTTTCTTT.

This chain joins TRBV20-1 and TRBJ2-5; 7 positions agree with TRBD2. CDR1 and CDR2 from the germline V gene are DFQATT and SNEGSKA (reference sequence). The V segment lost 2 bases and the J segment 9 bases; nucleotides outside the gene matches: 12. The length of the CDR3 is 14 residues. CDR3 DNA: TGCAGTGCTAGAACCCTAGCGGTCCGGGGGGCCCAGTACTTC. As protein: CSARTLAVRGAQYF.

The V call is TRBV5-1, the J call TRBJ2-7; TRBD1 aligns across 10 bases. This CDR3 comprises 17 residues. From germline, CDR1 is SGHRS and CDR2 YFSETQ. V was clipped by 1 base and J by 2 bases; unmatched bases: 9. CDR3 sequence (DNA): TGCGCCAGCAGCTTGTATTCAGCCGGGACAGGGGCCTACGAGCAGTACTTC. Amino acids: CASSLYSAGTGAYEQYF. Using reference TRBV5-1 and TRBJ2-7 for the parts outside the CDR3, the full variable domain is KAGVTQTPRYLIKTRGQQVTLSCSPISGHRSVSWYQQTPGQGLQFLFEYFSETQRNKGNFPGRFSGRQFSNSRSEMNVSTLELGDSALYLCASSLYSAGTGAYEQYFGPGTRLTVT.

The chain joins TRBV7-2 to TRBJ2-7, with 7 bases identical to TRBD2. CDR3 size: 15 residues. Germline V CDR1 and CDR2: SGHTA, FQGNSA. The trim removed 5 bases at V and 3 bases at J, leaving 10 bases unmatched. In DNA, the CDR3 is TGTGCCAGCAGCGCCGCCGGGACTATAAACTACGAGCAGTACTTC. This codes for CASSAAGTINYEQYF.

This clonotype was seen more than once but under ten times. This chain joins TRBV9 and TRBJ2-6; maybe TRBD2 (6 bases). V lost 0 bases and J 3 bases, leaving 7 bases between the germline ends. The germline V gene encodes CDR1 SGDLS and CDR2 YYNGEE. This CDR3 region has 15 residues. CDR3 coding DNA: TGTGCCAGCAGCGTAGCGGGAGTTGGGGCCAACGTCCTGACTTTC. It is translated as CASSVAGVGANVLTF.

The table lists this clonotype with many counts. J is TRBJ1-6 and V is TRBV12-3 or TRBV12-4, with 7 nucleotides matching TRBD1. The V segment lost 10 bases and the J segment 7 bases; nucleotides outside the gene matches: 10. The CDR3 is made up of 14 amino acids. The CDR3 nucleotides are TGTGCCACCGCCCGCACAGGGGACAATTCACCCCTCCACTTT. It codes for CATARTGDNSPLHF.

The V gene is TRBV6-1, the J gene TRBJ1-4; no clear D gene. The CDR3 loop spans 13 amino acids. Trimming removed 8 bases at V and 4 bases at J, with 11 bases between. The germline V gene encodes CDR1 MNHNS and CDR2 SASEGT. In DNA, the CDR3 is TGTGCCAGCTCATCCGGGAATAATGAAAAACTGTTTTTT. Translation gives CASSSGNNEKLFF.

This clonotype showed up just once. The rearrangement links TRBV24-1 to TRBJ2-5, with a possible D match to TRBD1 (6 bases). There are 15 residues in the CDR3. The V end lost 2 bases, the J end lost 5 bases, and 14 bases lay between the germline ends. Per germline, CDR1 KGHDR and CDR2 SFDVKD. The CDR3 loop reads CATSDSQGVGETQYF. The CDR3 nucleotides are TGTGCCACCAGTGATTCACAGGGTGTGGGGGAGACCCAGTACTTC.

In its sample, this clonotype was seen many times. The chain has TRBV20-1 and TRBJ2-5; 12 nucleotides align to TRBD2. After removal of 3 bases from V and 5 bases from J, the junction contained 4 bases not matched to a gene. The V gene's germline CDR1 is DFQATT and CDR2 SNEGSKA (reference sequence). There are 14 residues in the CDR3. The CDR3 sequence: CSASASGRGETQYF. The CDR3 DNA follows: TGCAGTGCTAGTGCTAGCGGGAGGGGCGAGACCCAGTACTTC.